The rows below give T cell receptor beta chains drawn from one sample of a study of long-term antiretroviral therapy in people with HIV. Sequencing was performed with immunoSEQ multiplex PCR; in TCRdb, only in-frame clones are kept and a portion is missing. Here the sample spans around 19,000 clones, approximately 92% being singletons. The sequencing used unsorted PBMCs, collected 4.4 years after starting antiretroviral therapy. These receptors all come from a woman in her 50s with HIV. Both conserved end residues are part of each CDR3. The D gene is left open where the match is weak. Size values are once, few and many counts, or a class for expanded clones, and some rows have none.

J gene	V gene	D gene	clone size	CDR3 DNA	CDR3 protein
TRBJ1-4	TRBV10-3	NA	NA	TGTGCCATCAGTGAGCTTCTCGAAAAACTGTTTTTT	CAISELLEKLFF
TRBJ2-5	TRBV5-1	TRBD1	once	TGCGCCAGCAGCTCGGGACAGGGAGAGACCCAGTACTTC	CASSSGQGETQYF
TRBJ2-5	TRBV10-1	NA	NA	TGCGCCAGCAGTCAGGGCCGCGGAGAGACCCAGTACTTC	CASSQGRGETQYF
TRBJ1-1	TRBV7-3	NA	NA	TGTGCCAGCTCCCCAAGGGTGAACACTGAAGCTTTCTTT	CASSPRVNTEAFF
TRBJ1-4	TRBV21-1	NA	once	TGTGCCAGCAGCAAAGCGGCGGGGATTCGGGAAAAACTGTTTTTT	CASSKAAGIREKLFF
TRBJ2-4	TRBV7-9	NA	once	TGTGCCAGCAGCTTAGGTACAGGGTTGGCTGAAAACATTCAGTACTTC	CASSLGTGLAENIQYF
TRBJ1-2	TRBV6-5	TRBD1	NA	TGTGCCAGCAGTTACTTATCCGACAGGGATTCAGGCTACACCTTC	CASSYLSDRDSGYTF
TRBJ2-2	TRBV5-6	TRBD2	NA	TGTGCCAGCAGCCCGGCGGGGGGGAACACCGGGGAGCTGTTTTTT	CASSPAGGNTGELFF
TRBJ2-3	TRBV9	TRBD1	NA	TGTGCCAGCAGCCCGGGGACAGGGGGGGCCGGCCCAGATACGCAGTATTTT	CASSPGTGGAGPDTQYF
TRBJ2-7	TRBV29-1	TRBD1	NA	TGCAGCGCAGGAGACAGGGGGCGAGAGCAGTACTTC	CSAGDRGREQYF
TRBJ2-7	TRBV2	TRBD1	NA	TGTGCCAGCAGGTCTACCGGGACAGGGGGCTACGAGCAGTACTTC	CASRSTGTGGYEQYF
TRBJ2-2	TRBV7-2	NA	NA	TGTGCCAGCAGCTTGGTGGACAGGAACACCGGGGAGCTGTTTTTT	CASSLVDRNTGELFF
TRBJ2-5	TRBV6-5	TRBD1	once	TGTGCCAGCAGTTATCGGGACAGGGGATGGGGGACCCAGTACTTC	CASSYRDRGWGTQYF
TRBJ2-7	TRBV11-2	NA	few	TGTGCCAGCAGCCCCCTACGGAGTTACGAGCAGTACTTC	CASSPLRSYEQYF
TRBJ1-1	TRBV2	NA	NA	TGTGCCAGCAGGGCCAGTTCTAACACTGAAGCTTTCTTT	CASRASSNTEAFF
TRBJ1-3	TRBV25-1	NA	NA	TGTGCCAGCAAGGGAGAGATTTCTGGAAACACCATATATTTT	CASKGEISGNTIYF
TRBJ1-1	TRBV18	NA	NA	TGTGCCAGCTCAGAGGGGTCGGCAAACACTGAAGCTTTCTTT	CASSEGSANTEAFF
TRBJ1-1	TRBV5-6	TRBD1	NA	TGTGCCAGCAGCCTTGACAGGGTTAACACTGAAGCTTTCTTT	CASSLDRVNTEAFF
TRBJ1-1	TRBV11-3	NA	NA	TGTGCCAGCAGCTCAGGACCGCCGAACACTGAAGCTTTCTTT	CASSSGPPNTEAFF
TRBJ1-3	TRBV2	TRBD1	NA	TGTGCCAGTTACCCCGGGACAGGACCGTACACCATATATTTT	CASYPGTGPYTIYF
TRBJ2-1	TRBV7-8	NA	NA	TGTGCCAGCAGCCTACAGGGCCCACACAATGAGCAGTTCTTC	CASSLQGPHNEQFF
TRBJ1-3	TRBV7-8	NA	NA	TGTGCCAGCAGCCTATCGGGGCCACGGACTGGAAACACCATATATTTT	CASSLSGPRTGNTIYF
TRBJ1-4	TRBV29-1	NA	once	TGCAGCTCTACAGGGCCTAATGAAAAACTGTTTTTT	CSSTGPNEKLFF
TRBJ1-4	TRBV2	TRBD1	NA	TGTGCCAGCAGGACTGGGACAGGGGCTGAAAAACTGTTTTTT	CASRTGTGAEKLFF
TRBJ2-7	TRBV10-1	NA	NA	TGCGCCAGCAGAGGGTATTTCCCCTACGAGCAGTACTTC	CASRGYFPYEQYF
TRBJ2-2	TRBV19	NA	NA	TGTGCCAGTAGTATCCTATTGTCGAGCGGGGAGCTGTTTTTT	CASSILLSSGELFF
TRBJ1-3	TRBV5-1	NA	NA	TGCGCCAGCAGCTTGGAGGCAGGGACTGGAAACACCATATATTTT	CASSLEAGTGNTIYF
TRBJ2-5	TRBV27	TRBD1	NA	TGTGCCAGCAGGGGCCGGACAGGGGGCTTTGAGACCCAGTACTTC	CASRGRTGGFETQYF
TRBJ2-1	TRBV7-6	TRBD1	once	TGTGCCAGCAGCGGGGACAGGGAAGTGCAGTTCTTC	CASSGDREVQFF
TRBJ1-1	TRBV29-1	NA	NA	TGCAGCGTTGACGACAGGCGCACTGAAGCTTTCTTT	CSVDDRRTEAFF
TRBJ2-7	TRBV11-2	NA	NA	TGTGCCAGCAGCTTAGCGGGGGTTACGGAGCAGTACTTC	CASSLAGVTEQYF
TRBJ1-1	TRBV3-1/TRBV3-2	NA	NA	TGTGCCAGCAGCCCCCCCAGCTTCTTT	CASSPPSFF
TRBJ2-5	TRBV14	NA	NA	TGTGCCAGCAGCGAGCCGGAGACCCAGTACTTC	CASSEPETQYF
TRBJ2-2	TRBV7-3	NA	once	TGTGCCAGCAGCTTAAGGCAGGGGGAGGCCGGGGAGCTGTTTTTT	CASSLRQGEAGELFF
TRBJ2-3	TRBV19	NA	once	TGTGCCAGTAGTATTTTCGGTAGACCGTCTAGCACAGATACGCAGTATTTT	CASSIFGRPSSTDTQYF
TRBJ2-5	TRBV19	NA	NA	TGTGCCAGTAGTATCGGCAGGAGCGAAATCCAAGAGACCCAGTACTTC	CASSIGRSEIQETQYF
TRBJ1-2	TRBV11-2	TRBD1	once	TGTGCCAGCCGAGGACAGGGATTTTATGGCTACACCTTC	CASRGQGFYGYTF
TRBJ1-3	TRBV2	NA	NA	TGTGCCAGCAGCTCTAGGACGATAGCAACTGGAAACACCATATATTTT	CASSSRTIATGNTIYF
TRBJ2-2	TRBV28	NA	NA	TGTGCCAGCACCCTCTTGGGTGAGACCGGGGAGCTGTTTTTT	CASTLLGETGELFF
TRBJ2-7	TRBV10-2	NA	NA	TGCGCCAGCAGTTCCGCCGTCTCCTACGAGCAGTACTTC	CASSSAVSYEQYF
TRBJ2-3	TRBV18	NA	NA	TGTGCCAGCGACCGTGGCACAGATACGCAGTATTTT	CASDRGTDTQYF
TRBJ2-3	TRBV5-1	NA	NA	TGCGCCAGCAGCTTGTCGGGGGTGGGAACAGATACGCAGTATTTT	CASSLSGVGTDTQYF
TRBJ2-2	TRBV5-4	NA	NA	TGTGCCAGCAGCTCACGGAACACCGGGGAGCTGTTTTTT	CASSSRNTGELFF
TRBJ1-3	TRBV15	NA	NA	TGTGCCACCAGCAGAGTCGGGGGGAACACCATATATTTT	CATSRVGGNTIYF
TRBJ1-1	TRBV6-1	NA	NA	TGTGCCAGCAGTAAAAGGGAGGGTGAAGCTTTCTTT	CASSKREGEAFF
TRBJ2-3	TRBV29-1	TRBD2	NA	TGCAGCGTGCGCACTAGCGGGGGGATTACTAGCACAGATACGCAGTATTTT	CSVRTSGGITSTDTQYF
TRBJ1-5	TRBV30	TRBD1	NA	TGTGCCTGGACCCACAGGGGAAGCAATCAGCCCCAGCATTTT	CAWTHRGSNQPQHF
TRBJ2-7	TRBV7-2	TRBD1	NA	TGTGCCAGCAGCTCGAGACAGGGTGGGACCTACGAGCAGTACTTC	CASSSRQGGTYEQYF
TRBJ2-3	TRBV7-6	NA	NA	TGTGCCAGCAGCTCGGGGGTAGGGGCAGATACGCAGTATTTT	CASSSGVGADTQYF
TRBJ1-1	TRBV19	NA	NA	TGTGCCAGTAGTCTCAGGGAGAACACTGAAGCTTTCTTT	CASSLRENTEAFF
TRBJ2-5	TRBV7-2	NA	NA	TGTGCCAGCAGCCCCCGGACGAGAGAGACCCAGTACTTC	CASSPRTRETQYF
TRBJ1-1	TRBV5-1	NA	NA	TGCGCCAGCAGTCAGGGGTGGAACACTGAAGCTTTCTTT	CASSQGWNTEAFF